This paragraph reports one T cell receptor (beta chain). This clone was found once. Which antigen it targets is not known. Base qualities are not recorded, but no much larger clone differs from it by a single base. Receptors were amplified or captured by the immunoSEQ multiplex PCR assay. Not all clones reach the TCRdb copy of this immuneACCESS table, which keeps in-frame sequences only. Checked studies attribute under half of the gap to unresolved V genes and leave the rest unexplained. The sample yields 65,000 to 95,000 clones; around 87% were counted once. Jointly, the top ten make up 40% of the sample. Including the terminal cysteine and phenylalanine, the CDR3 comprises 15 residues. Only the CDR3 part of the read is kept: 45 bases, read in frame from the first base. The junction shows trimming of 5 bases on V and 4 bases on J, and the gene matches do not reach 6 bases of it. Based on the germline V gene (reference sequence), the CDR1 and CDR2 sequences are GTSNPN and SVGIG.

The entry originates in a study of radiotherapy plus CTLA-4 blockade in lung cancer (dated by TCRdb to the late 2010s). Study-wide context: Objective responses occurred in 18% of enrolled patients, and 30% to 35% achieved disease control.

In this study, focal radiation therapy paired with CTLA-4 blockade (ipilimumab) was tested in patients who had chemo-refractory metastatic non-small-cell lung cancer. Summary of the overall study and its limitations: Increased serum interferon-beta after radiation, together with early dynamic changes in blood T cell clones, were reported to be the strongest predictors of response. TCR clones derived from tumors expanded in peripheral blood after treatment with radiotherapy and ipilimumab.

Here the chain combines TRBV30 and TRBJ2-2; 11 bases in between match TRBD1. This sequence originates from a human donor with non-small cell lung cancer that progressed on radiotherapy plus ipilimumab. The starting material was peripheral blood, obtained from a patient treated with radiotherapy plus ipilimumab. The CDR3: CAWGQGAIGTGELFF. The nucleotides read TGTGCCTGGGGACAGGGGGCAATAGGCACCGGGGAGCTGTTTTTT.